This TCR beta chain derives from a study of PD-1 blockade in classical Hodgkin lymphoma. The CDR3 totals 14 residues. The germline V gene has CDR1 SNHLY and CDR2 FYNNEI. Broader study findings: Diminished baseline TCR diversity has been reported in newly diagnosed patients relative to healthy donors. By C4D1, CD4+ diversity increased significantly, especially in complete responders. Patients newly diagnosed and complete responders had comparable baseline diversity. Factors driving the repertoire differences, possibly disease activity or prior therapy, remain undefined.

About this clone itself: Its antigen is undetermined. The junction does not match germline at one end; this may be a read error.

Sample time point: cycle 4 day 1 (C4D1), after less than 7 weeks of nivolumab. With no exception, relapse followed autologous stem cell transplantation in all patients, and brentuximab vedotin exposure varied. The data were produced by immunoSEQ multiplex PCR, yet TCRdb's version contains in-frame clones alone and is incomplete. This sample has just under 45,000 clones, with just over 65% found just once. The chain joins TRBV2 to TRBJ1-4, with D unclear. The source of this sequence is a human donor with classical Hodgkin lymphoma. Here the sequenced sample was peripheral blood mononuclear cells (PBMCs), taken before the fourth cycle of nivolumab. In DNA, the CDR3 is TGTGCCAGCAGCCTACCTACCCCCGGCGGTCCCATCGGTTTT. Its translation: CASSLPTPGGPIGF.